This record looks at one T cell receptor beta chain sequence and its context. Its specificity is not known. Repertoires were generated with immunoSEQ multiplex PCR, while TCRdb's copy carries only in-frame clones and drops some. The sample has thousands of clones, around nine tenths seen once. This sample was included in a study of STAT5B mutations in CD4+ large granular lymphocyte leukemia. Study information: Cryopreserved patient cells were CD8-depleted, then anti-CD4 bead selected. Study-level findings and limits: 8/27 top patient clones versus 2/35 control clones were TRBV06-family.

After removal of 4 bases from V and 4 bases from J, the junction contained 14 bases not matched to a gene. The CDR3 contains 20 residues. The V gene's germline CDR1 is LNHDA and CDR2 SQIVND (reference sequence). The sequence derives from a woman between 65 and 79 years old with CD4+ T-cell large granular lymphocyte leukemia. This rearrangement joins TRBV19 to TRBJ1-6, with TRBD1 matching 12 bases. Specimen: PBMCs. The CDR3 bases are TGTGCCAGTAGTACCAGAATCCGGGACAGGGGGCTCAGGTATAATTCACCCCTCCACTTT. It is translated as CASSTRIRDRGLRYNSPLHF. Variable domain in full (rest from reference TRBV19 and TRBJ1-6): DGGITQSPKYLFRKEGQNVTLSCEQNLNHDAMYWYRQDPGQGLRLIYYSQIVNDFQKGDIAEGYSVSREKKESFPLTVTSAQKNPTAFYLCASSTRIRDRGLRYNSPLHFGNGTRLTVT.